This T cell receptor beta chain came from a study of blood T cell repertoires in COVID-19. Across the whole study: Sites across the United States, Italy and Spain contributed samples from acute and convalescent COVID-19.

Participant ages covered about 18 to 100 years across about two dozen US areas. As originally analysed: Using reference gene primer amplification, nucleated cell counts were estimated. Assay used: immunoSEQ multiplex PCR; TCRdb lists only in-frame clones, some missing. Clone size and the V and J calls come from that table; the DNA yielded D and trimming. The sample yields about 250,000 clones, approximately 90% seen once. CDR1 is MNHEY and CDR2 is SMNVEV in the germline V gene (reference sequence). The CDR3 consists of 11 residues. The V and J ends lost 7 bases and 8 bases, in that order; junction bases with no gene match: 2.

The sample was PBMCs or T cells enriched from blood (not recorded which). The chain combines TRBV27 with TRBJ2-1, with 7 bases fitting TRBD1. The origin of this receptor is a middle-aged man who had recovered from COVID-19. The CDR3 region has the DNA TGTGCCAGCAACAGGGGCGATGAGCAGTTCTTC. It codes for CASNRGDEQFF.